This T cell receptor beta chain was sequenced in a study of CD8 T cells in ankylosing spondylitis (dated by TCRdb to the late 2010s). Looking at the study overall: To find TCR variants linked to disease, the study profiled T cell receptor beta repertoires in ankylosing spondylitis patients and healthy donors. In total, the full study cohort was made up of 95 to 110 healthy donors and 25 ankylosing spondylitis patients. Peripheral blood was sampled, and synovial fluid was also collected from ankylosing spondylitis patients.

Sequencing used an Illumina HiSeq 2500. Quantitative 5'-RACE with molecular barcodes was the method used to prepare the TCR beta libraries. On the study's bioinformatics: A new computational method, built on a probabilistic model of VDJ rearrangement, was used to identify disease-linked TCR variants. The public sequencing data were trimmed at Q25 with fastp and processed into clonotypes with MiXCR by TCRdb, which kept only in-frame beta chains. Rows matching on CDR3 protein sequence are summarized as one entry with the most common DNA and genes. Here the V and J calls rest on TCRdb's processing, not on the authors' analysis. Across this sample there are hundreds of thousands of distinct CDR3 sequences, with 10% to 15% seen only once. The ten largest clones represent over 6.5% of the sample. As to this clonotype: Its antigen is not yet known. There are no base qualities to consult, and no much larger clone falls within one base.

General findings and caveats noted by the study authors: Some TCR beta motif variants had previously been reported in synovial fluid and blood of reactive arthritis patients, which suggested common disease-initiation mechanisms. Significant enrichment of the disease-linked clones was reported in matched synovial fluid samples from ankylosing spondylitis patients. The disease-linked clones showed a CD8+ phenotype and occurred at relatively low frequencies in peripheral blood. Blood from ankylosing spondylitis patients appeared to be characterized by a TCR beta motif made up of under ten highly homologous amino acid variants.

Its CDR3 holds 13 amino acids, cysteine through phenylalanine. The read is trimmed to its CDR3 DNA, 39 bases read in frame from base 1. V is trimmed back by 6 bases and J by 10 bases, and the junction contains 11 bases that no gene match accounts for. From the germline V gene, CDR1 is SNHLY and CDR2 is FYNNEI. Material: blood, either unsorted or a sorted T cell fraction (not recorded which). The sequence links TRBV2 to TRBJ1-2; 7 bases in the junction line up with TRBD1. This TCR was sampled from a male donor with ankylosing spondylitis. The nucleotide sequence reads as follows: TGTGCCAGCAGAGACTATGGGACAGCTTCCTACACCTTC. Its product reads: CASRDYGTASYTF.